These 10 T cell receptor beta chains share one sample of origin, sequenced in a study of CD8 T cells in ankylosing spondylitis. TCRdb recomputed calls from the 5' RACE reads with MiXCR, one row per CDR3 protein. The sample comprises roughly 700,000 distinct CDR3 sequences, under 20% of which are singletons, and 15% to 20% rests with the top ten. These TCRs' antigens remain unknown. Findings of the study overall: Among TCR beta sequences, a motif of eight or nine highly homologous variants appeared characteristic of ankylosing spondylitis blood.

Sequencing was carried out using blood, either unsorted or a sorted T cell fraction (not recorded which). The receptors originated from a male donor with ankylosing spondylitis.

The chain links TRBV24-1 to TRBJ2-3; no clear D. CDR3 length: 18 residues. V dropped 7 bases and J dropped 2 bases, with 24 bases sitting between them. The germline CDR1 and CDR2 sequences are KGHDR and SFDVKD. As DNA, the CDR3 is TGTGCCACCAGGCCGGCCCTGATTTTGGCAGGAGACACAGATACGCAGTATTTT. The encoded protein is CATRPALILAGDTDTQYF.

This clonotype was counted a few times. This chain joins TRBV6-2 or TRBV6-3 and TRBJ1-5; D may be TRBD1 (5 bases). Looked up from germline, CDR1 is MNHEY and CDR2 is SVGEGT. The CDR3 is made up of 14 amino acids. Between the trimmed V and J ends, which lost 6 bases and 7 bases, there was a span of 16 bases. CDR3 nucleotides: TGTGCCAGCAGCCACTGGGGGGTAAACCAGCCCCAGCATTTT. It specifies CASSHWGVNQPQHF.

This clonotype occurred many times. The chain couples TRBV5-1 to TRBJ2-2; maybe TRBD1 (6 bases). V lost 4 bases to trimming and J lost 7 bases, with 14 bases between them. This CDR3 is 14 amino acids long. CDR1 is SGHRS and CDR2 is YFSETQ in the germline V gene. The CDR3 nucleotides are TGCGCCAGCAGCCTGACAGGCCAACTCGGGGAGCTGTTTTTT. This translates into CASSLTGQLGELFF.

Many counts were recorded for this clonotype. V is TRBV12-3 or TRBV12-4 and J is TRBJ2-7, with 10 bases identical to TRBD2. The CDR3 is 14 amino acids. J was trimmed by 3 bases and V by 6 bases; bases with no gene match: 5. CDR3 bases: TGTGCCAGCAGACCGGGACTAGCGAACTACGAGCAGTACTTC. Translation gives CASRPGLANYEQYF.

The chain is built from TRBV20-1 and TRBJ2-1; perhaps D is TRBD1 or TRBD2 (6 bases each). Looked up from germline, CDR1 is DFQATT and CDR2 is SNEGSKA (reference sequence). The CDR3 contains 14 residues. V was clipped by 7 bases and J by 1 base, with 14 bases between them. CDR3 coding DNA: TGCAGTGTGGAGGGGCAGGGGTCCTACAATGAGCAGTTCTTC. This codes for CSVEGQGSYNEQFF.

The chain uses TRBV18 and TRBJ1-2, with 9 bases fitting TRBD1. V dropped 6 bases and J dropped 4; count of bases not matched to a gene: 9. CDR3 length: 15 amino acids. Germline lookup yields CDR1 KGHSH and CDR2 LQKENI. The CDR3 DNA sequence: TGTGCCAGCTCGTATGGGACAGGGATCGCCTATGGCTACACCTTC. This codes for CASSYGTGIAYGYTF.

The chain combines TRBV5-1 with TRBJ2-5; no reliable D call. The CDR3 spans 12 residues. Looked up from germline, CDR1 is SGHRS and CDR2 is YFSETQ. V was pared by 0 bases and J by 8 bases, with 8 bases between. Here the CDR3 reads CASSLERGTQYF. The CDR3, as DNA: TGCGCCAGCAGCTTGGAGAGAGGAACCCAGTACTTC. Full variable domain (outside the CDR3, taken from reference TRBV5-1 and TRBJ2-5): KAGVTQTPRYLIKTRGQQVTLSCSPISGHRSVSWYQQTPGQGLQFLFEYFSETQRNKGNFPGRFSGRQFSNSRSEMNVSTLELGDSALYLCASSLERGTQYFGPGTRLLVL.

V gene TRBV9 combines with J gene TRBJ2-2; D possibly corresponds to TRBD2 (5 bases). CDR1 and CDR2 (germline): SGDLS, YYNGEE. V gave up 2 bases and J gave up 5 bases, with 7 bases separating them. This CDR3 spans 13 amino acids. The CDR3 loop reads CASSVSGTGELFF. The DNA of the CDR3 is TGTGCCAGCAGCGTGTCGGGGACCGGGGAGCTGTTTTTT.

This clonotype has only a few counts. The rearrangement uses TRBV5-1 and TRBJ1-2; D remains unclear. V was cut by 4 bases and J by 5 bases, with 15 bases left in between. The CDR3 runs 14 residues. Germline V gene sequence: CDR1 SGHRS, CDR2 YFSETQ. In DNA, the CDR3 is TGCGCCAGCAGCCCCCCGGAAAGTTTTTATGGCTACACCTTC. Protein: CASSPPESFYGYTF.

Only a few counts were recorded for this clonotype. J is TRBJ2-2 and V is TRBV12-3 or TRBV12-4, with TRBD2 matching over 7 bases. With V trimmed by 5 bases and J by 0 bases, 3 bases remained unmatched. This CDR3 has 15 amino acids. CDR3 residues: CASSTLAANTGELFF. The CDR3 region has the DNA TGTGCCAGCAGTACCCTAGCGGCGAACACCGGGGAGCTGTTTTTT.